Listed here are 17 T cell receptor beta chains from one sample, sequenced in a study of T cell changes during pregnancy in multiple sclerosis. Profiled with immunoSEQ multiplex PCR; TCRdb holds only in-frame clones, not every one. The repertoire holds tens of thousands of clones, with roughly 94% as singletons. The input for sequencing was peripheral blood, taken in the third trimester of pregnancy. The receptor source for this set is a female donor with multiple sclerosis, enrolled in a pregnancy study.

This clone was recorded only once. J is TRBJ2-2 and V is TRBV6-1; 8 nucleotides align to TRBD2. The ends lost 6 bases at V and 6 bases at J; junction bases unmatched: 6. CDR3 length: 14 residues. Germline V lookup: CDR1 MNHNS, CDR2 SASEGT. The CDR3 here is CASSPIAGSGELFF. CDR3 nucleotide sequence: TGTGCCAGCAGCCCTATAGCGGGGTCCGGGGAGCTGTTTTTT.

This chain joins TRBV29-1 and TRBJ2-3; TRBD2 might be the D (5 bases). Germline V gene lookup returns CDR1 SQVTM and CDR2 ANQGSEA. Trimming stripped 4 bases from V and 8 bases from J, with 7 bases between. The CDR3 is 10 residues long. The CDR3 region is CSVGGGTQYF. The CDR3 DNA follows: TGCAGCGTTGGCGGAGGTACGCAGTATTTT.

The CDR3 is CASSLRGTGGPNTEAFF. The DNA of the CDR3 is TGCGCCAGCAGCTTGCGAGGGACAGGAGGTCCGAACACTGAAGCTTTCTTT. The chain carries TRBV5-1 and TRBJ1-1; the match to TRBD1 covers 8 bases. CDR3 length equals 17 residues. The J segment lost 1 base and the V segment lost 1 base, leaving 9 bases of the junction unmatched. Germline V gene sequence: CDR1 SGHRS, CDR2 YFSETQ.

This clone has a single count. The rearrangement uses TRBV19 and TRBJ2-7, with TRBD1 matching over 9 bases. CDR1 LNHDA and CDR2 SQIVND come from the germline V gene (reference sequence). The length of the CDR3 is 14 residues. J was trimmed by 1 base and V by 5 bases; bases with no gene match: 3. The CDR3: CASSAGTGSYEQYF. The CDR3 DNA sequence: TGTGCCAGTAGTGCGGGGACAGGGTCCTACGAGCAGTACTTC.

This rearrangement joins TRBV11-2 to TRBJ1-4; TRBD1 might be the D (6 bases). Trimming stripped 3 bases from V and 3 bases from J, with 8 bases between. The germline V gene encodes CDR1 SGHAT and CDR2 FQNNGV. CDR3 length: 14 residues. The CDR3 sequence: CASSFRGSNEKLFF. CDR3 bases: TGTGCCAGCAGCTTCAGGGGTTCTAATGAAAAACTGTTTTTT. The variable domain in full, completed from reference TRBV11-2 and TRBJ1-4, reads EAGVAQSPRYKIIEKRQSVAFWCNPISGHATLYWYQQILGQGPKLLIQFQNNGVVDDSQLPKDRFSAERLKGVDSTLKIQPAKLEDSAVYLCASSFRGSNEKLFFGSGTQLSVL.

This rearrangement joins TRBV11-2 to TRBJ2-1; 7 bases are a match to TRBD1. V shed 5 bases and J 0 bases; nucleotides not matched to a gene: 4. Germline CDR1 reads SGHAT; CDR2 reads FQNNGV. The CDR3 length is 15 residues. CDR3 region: CASSPGQHSYNEQFF. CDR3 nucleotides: TGTGCCAGCAGCCCGGGACAGCACTCCTACAATGAGCAGTTCTTC.

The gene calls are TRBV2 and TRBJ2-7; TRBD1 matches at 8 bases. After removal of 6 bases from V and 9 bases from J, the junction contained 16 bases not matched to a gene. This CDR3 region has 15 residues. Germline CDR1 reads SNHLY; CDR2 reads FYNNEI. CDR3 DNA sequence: TGTGCCAGCAGCCCCAGGGGGACAGGTGTGACTCGGCAGTACTTC. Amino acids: CASSPRGTGVTRQYF.

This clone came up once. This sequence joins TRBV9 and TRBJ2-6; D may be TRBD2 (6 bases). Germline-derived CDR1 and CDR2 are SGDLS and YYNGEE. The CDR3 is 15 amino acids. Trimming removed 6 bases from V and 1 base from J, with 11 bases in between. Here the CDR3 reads CASTLGGSGANVLTF. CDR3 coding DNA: TGTGCCAGCACGCTTGGGGGGTCTGGGGCCAACGTCCTGACTTTC.

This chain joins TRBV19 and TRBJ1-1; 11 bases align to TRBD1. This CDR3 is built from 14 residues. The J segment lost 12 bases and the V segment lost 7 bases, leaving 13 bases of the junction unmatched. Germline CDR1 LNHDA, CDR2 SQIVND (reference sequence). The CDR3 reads CASTPPGTGGRPFF. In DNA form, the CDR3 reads TGTGCCAGTACCCCCCCCGGGACAGGGGGTAGACCTTTCTTT.

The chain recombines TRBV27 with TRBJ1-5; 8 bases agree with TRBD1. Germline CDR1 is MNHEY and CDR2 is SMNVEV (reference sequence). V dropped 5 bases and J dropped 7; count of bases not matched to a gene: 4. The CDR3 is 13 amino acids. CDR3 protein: CASSRTGWQPQHF. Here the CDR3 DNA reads TGTGCCAGCAGTAGGACAGGGTGGCAGCCCCAGCATTTT.

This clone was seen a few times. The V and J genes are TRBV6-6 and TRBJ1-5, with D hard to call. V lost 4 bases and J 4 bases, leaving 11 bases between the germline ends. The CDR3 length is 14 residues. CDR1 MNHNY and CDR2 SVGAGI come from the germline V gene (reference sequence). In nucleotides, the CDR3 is TGTGCCAGCAGTTCTGGAGGAGGGAATCAGCCCCAGCATTTT. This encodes CASSSGGGNQPQHF.

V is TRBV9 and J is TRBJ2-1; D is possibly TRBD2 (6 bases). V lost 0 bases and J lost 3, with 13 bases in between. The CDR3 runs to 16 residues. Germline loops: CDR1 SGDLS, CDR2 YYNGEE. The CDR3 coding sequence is TGTGCCAGCAGCGTAGAAGGGCGGGGATTCTACAATGAGCAGTTCTTC. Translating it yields CASSVEGRGFYNEQFF.

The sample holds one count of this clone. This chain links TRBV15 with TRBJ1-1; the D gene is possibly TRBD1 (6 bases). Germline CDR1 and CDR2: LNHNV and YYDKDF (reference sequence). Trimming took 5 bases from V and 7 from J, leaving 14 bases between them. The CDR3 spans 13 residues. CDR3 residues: CATSLQGVDEAFF. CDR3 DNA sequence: TGTGCCACCAGCCTACAGGGAGTGGATGAAGCTTTCTTT.

The CDR3 sequence: CASSSTPSTNEKLFF. The CDR3 DNA sequence: TGTGCCAGCAGTTCGACACCTTCAACTAATGAAAAACTGTTTTTT. The rearrangement joins TRBV27 to TRBJ1-4; the D is unclear. Trimming removed 4 bases from V and 0 bases from J, with 9 bases in between. The germline V gene encodes CDR1 MNHEY and CDR2 SMNVEV (reference sequence). This CDR3 has 15 amino acids.

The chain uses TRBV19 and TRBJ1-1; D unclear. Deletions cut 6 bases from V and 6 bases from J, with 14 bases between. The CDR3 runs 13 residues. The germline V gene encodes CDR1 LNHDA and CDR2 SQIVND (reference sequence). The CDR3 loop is CASSNGMTSEAFF. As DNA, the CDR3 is TGTGCCAGTAGCAACGGGATGACATCTGAAGCTTTCTTT.

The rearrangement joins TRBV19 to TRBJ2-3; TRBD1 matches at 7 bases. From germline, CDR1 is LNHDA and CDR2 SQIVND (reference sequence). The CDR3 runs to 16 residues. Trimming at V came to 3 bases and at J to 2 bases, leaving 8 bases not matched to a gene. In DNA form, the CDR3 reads TGTGCCAGTAGTATGCAACAGGGGAGACACACAGATACGCAGTATTTT. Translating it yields CASSMQQGRHTDTQYF.

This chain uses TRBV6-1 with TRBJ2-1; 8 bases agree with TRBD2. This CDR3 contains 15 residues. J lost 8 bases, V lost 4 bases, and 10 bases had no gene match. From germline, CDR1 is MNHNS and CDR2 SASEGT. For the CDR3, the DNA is TGTGCCAGCAGTGCTGAGCGGGGGCCCTGGGATGAGCAGTTCTTC. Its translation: CASSAERGPWDEQFF.